This T cell receptor (beta chain) was captured by sequencing in a study of blood T cell repertoires in COVID-19 (dated by TCRdb to about 2020). Some background on the complete study: The collaborator samples originated in the United States, Italy and Spain and spanned the acute and convalescent phases of COVID-19. Subjects who had been exposed to COVID-19, were actively infected with it, or had recovered from it provided the deeply sampled blood TCRbeta repertoires that made up the dataset. The samples were drawn from two sources: the first 160 participants of the ongoing ImmuneRACE study, and over 1,000 subjects contributed by 6 global collaborators. The repertoires were made available in a free public database intended to serve as a resource for research on the immune response to SARS-CoV-2. Where available, HLA class I and class II types were obtained from metadata supplied by the sample provider rather than from assay-based typing. The prospective study material was composed of cDNA or gDNA derived from T cells, B-cell-depleted T cells, or PBMCs. The sample metadata nearly always contained a de-identified subject ID, COVID-19 status, age in years and sex.

TCRbeta CDR3 regions were amplified from genomic DNA using the immunoSEQ Assay, a bias-controlled multiplex PCR. On the authors' methods: The number of nucleated cells in each sample was estimated by amplification of reference gene primers within the assay. Sequence reads were collapsed and filtered to measure the absolute abundance of every unique TCRbeta CDR3 rearrangement. For each sample, productive Simpson clonality was calculated as the square root of Simpson's diversity index across productive rearrangements. Here the immuneACCESS table is served through TCRdb, limited to in-frame sequences with V and J called. Missing clones are a known gap in these copies; in checked studies unresolved V genes cover under half, and the rest lacks a known reason. D and trimming were read from the DNA, whereas the V and J calls and clone size are those reported in that table. Recorded for this sample are just under 40,000 clones; more than 65% of them occurred a single time. The ten largest account for around 20% of the sample.

Taken from the germline V gene, the CDR1 and CDR2 loops are SGHVS and FQNEAQ. V is pared back by 5 bases and J by 3 bases, with 14 bases lying between the germline termini. The CDR3 holds 14 amino acids from the cysteine to the phenylalanine. The kept DNA is CDR3 alone, 42 bases in frame from the first base. Collaborating institutions collected whole blood in K2EDTA tubes following their own protocols. For TCRbeta analysis, collaborator samples were shipped as frozen whole blood, as isolated PBMCs, or as DNA extracted from either sample type. Comment on this clone: No antigen is known for it. Qualities for individual bases were not recorded, and no much larger clone is one base off.

What the work shows at the level of the full study, not this receptor alone: How much clinical and demographic metadata was included differed by source and by participant, and the metadata was provided uncurated.

The rearranged segments are TRBV7-8 and TRBJ2-7; perhaps TRBD1 is the D gene, with 6 bases matching. This receptor was obtained from an older man with acute or convalescent COVID-19. Sequenced material: peripheral blood. The DNA sequence follows: TGTGCCAGCAGCATAAACAGGGTAGACTACGAGCAGTACTTC. Its translation is CASSINRVDYEQYF.